This TCR beta chain was found in a study of cytomegalovirus exposure and HLA in healthy donors. At the level of the study: HLA-typed donors were the source of 90 million or so unique TCRs, which an early data release held.

CDR1 is MGHRA, CDR2 YSYEKL, per germline. Germline trimming cut 0 bases from V and 4 bases from J; bases unmatched to any gene: 3. The CDR3 length is 16 residues. Amplification used 60 Vbeta primers and 13 Jbeta primers. Clones were read by immunoSEQ multiplex PCR, and TCRdb kept only the in-frame ones, dropping some. The sample lists about 190,000 clones; approximately 83% were seen once. About this clone: The antigen is unknown.

Findings and caveats of the study: In an earlier analysis, most TCR beta V segments were productive about 87% or about 30% of the time. A reported reduction in N-insertions relative to the roughly 700-donor mean was seen in an Asian-associated ancestry cluster in a later analysis.

The V and J genes are TRBV4-1 and TRBJ2-3; TRBD2 matches 11 bases. The receptor's source is a boy aged 2 to 10 in good health and CMV-seronegative. Sequences were obtained from PBMCs. The CDR3 DNA is TGCGCCAGCAGCCAAGATGCTAGCGGGGGGCCAGATACGCAGTATTTT. As protein: CASSQDASGGPDTQYF.